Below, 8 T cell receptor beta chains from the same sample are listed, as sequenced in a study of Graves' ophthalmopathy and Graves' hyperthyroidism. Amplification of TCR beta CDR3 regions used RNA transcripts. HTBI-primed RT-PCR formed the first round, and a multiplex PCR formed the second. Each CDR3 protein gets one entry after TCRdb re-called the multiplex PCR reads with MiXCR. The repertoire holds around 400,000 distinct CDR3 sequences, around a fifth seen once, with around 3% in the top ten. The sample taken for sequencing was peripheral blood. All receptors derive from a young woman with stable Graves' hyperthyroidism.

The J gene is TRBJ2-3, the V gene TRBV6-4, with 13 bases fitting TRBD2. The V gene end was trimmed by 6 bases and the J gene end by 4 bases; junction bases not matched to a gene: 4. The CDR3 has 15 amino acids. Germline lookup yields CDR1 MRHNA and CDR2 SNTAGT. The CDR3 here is CASSWTSGSADTQYF. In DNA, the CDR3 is TGTGCCAGCAGCTGGACTAGCGGGAGCGCAGATACGCAGTATTTT.

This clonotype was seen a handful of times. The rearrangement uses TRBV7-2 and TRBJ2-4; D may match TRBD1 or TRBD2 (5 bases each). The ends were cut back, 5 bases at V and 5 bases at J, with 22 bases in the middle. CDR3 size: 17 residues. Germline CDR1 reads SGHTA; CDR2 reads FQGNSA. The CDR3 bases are TGTGCCAGCAGCCACTCCGGGACCGCACCGACCCAAAACATTCAGTACTTC. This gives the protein CASSHSGTAPTQNIQYF.

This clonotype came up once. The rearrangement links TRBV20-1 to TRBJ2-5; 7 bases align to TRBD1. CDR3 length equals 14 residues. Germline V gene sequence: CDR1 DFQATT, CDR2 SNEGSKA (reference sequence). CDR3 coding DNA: TGCAGCGCCATACAGACAGGGCCGGGGAAGACCCAGTACTTC. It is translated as CSAIQTGPGKTQYF.

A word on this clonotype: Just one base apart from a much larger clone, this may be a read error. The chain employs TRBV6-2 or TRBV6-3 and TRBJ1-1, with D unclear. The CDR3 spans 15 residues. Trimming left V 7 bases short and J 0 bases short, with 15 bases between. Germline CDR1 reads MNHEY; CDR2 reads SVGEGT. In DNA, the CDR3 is TGTGCCAGCAAGCGGGTGGCAAGCCTGAACACTGAAGCTTTCTTT. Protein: CASKRVASLNTEAFF.

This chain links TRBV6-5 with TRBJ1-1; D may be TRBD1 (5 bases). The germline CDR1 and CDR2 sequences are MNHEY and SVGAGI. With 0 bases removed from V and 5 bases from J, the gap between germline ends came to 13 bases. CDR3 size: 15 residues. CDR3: CASSYSGAASTEAFF. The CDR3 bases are TGTGCCAGCAGTTACTCTGGGGCGGCATCGACTGAAGCTTTCTTT.

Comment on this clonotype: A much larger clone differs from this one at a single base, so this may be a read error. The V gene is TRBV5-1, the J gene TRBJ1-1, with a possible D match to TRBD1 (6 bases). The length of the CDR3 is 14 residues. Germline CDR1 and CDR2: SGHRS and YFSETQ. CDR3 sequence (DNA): TGCGCCAGCAGCTCGGGACAACCATACACTGAAGCTTGCTTT. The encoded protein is CASSSGQPYTEACF. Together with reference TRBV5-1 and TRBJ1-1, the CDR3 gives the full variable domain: KAGVTQTPRYLIKTRGQQVTLSCSPISGHRSVSWYQQTPGQGLQFLFEYFSETQRNKGNFPGRFSGRQFSNSRSEMNVSTLELGDSALYLCASSSGQPYTEACFGQGTRLTVV.

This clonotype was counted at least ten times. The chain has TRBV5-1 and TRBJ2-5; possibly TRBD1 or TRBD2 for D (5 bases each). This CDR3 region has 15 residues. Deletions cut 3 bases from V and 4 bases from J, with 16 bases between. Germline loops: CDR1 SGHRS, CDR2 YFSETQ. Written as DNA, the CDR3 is TGCGCCAGCAGCTGGAGCGCCGTGGGGACAGAGACCCAGTACTTC. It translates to CASSWSAVGTETQYF. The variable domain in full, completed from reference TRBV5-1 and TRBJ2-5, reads KAGVTQTPRYLIKTRGQQVTLSCSPISGHRSVSWYQQTPGQGLQFLFEYFSETQRNKGNFPGRFSGRQFSNSRSEMNVSTLELGDSALYLCASSWSAVGTETQYFGPGTRLLVL.

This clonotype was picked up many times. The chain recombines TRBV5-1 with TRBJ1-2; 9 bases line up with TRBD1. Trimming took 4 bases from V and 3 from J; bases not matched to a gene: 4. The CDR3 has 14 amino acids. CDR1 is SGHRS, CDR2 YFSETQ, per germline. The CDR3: CASSERTGDYGYTF. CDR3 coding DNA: TGCGCCAGCAGCGAGCGGACAGGGGACTATGGCTACACCTTC. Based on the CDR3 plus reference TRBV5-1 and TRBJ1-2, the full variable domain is KAGVTQTPRYLIKTRGQQVTLSCSPISGHRSVSWYQQTPGQGLQFLFEYFSETQRNKGNFPGRFSGRQFSNSRSEMNVSTLELGDSALYLCASSERTGDYGYTFGSGTRLTVV.